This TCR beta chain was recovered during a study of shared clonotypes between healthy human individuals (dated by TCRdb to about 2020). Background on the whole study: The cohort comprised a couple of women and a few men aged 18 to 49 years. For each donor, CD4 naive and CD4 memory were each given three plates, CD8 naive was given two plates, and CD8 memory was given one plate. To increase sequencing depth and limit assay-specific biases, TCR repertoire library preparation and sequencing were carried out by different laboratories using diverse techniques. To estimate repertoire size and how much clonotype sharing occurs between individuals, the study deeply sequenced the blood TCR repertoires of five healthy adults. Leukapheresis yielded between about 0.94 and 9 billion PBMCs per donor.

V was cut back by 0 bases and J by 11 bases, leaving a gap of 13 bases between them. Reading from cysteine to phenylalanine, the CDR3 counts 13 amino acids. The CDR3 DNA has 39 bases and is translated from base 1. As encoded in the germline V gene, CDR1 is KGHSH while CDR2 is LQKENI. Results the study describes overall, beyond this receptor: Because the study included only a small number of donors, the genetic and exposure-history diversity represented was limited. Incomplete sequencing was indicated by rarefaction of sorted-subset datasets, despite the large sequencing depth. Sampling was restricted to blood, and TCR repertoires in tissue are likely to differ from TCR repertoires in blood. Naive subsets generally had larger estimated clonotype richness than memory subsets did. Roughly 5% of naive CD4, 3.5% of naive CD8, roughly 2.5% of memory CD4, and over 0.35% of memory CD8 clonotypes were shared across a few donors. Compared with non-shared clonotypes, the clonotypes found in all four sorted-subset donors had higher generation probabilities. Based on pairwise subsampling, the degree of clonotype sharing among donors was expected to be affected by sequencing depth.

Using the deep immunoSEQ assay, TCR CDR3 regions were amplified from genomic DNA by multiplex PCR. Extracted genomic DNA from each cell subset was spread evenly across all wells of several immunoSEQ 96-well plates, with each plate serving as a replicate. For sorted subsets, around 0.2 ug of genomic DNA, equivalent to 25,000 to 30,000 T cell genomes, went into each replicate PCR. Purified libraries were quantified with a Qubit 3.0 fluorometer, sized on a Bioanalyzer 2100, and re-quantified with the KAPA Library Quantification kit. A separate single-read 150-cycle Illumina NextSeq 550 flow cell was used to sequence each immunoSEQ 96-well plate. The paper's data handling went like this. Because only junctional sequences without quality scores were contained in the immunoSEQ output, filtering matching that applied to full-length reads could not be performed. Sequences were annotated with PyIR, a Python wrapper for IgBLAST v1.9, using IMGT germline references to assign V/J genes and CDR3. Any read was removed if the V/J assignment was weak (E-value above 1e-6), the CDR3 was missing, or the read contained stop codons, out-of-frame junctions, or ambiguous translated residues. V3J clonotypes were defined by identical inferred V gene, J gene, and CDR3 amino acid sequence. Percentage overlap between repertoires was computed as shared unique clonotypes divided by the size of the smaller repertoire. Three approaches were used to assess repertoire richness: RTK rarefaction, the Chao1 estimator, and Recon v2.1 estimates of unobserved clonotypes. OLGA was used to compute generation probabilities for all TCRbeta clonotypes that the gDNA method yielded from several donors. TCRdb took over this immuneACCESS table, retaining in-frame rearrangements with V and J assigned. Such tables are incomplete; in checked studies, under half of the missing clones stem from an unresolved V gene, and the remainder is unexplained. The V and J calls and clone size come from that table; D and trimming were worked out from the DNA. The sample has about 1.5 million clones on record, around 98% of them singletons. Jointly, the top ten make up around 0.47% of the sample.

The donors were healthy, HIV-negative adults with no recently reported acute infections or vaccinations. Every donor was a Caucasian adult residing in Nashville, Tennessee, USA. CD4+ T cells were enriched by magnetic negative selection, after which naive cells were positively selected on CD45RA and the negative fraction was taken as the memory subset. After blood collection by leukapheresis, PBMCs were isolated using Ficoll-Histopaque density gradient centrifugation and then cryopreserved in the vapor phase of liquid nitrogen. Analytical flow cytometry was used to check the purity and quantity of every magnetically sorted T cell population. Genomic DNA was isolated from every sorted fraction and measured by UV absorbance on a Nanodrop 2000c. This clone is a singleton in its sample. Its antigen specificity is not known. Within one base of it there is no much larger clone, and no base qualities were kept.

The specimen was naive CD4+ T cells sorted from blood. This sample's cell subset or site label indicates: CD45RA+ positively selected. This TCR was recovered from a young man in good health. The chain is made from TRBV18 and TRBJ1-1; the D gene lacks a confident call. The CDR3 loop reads CASSPPLDVRAFF. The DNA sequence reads TGTGCCAGCTCACCACCGTTGGACGTCCGGGCTTTCTTT.